Below, one TCR beta chain is given with its context. The clone's antigen remains unknown. No base quality values were provided; no much bigger clone lies one nucleotide off. Patients with a history of autoimmune disease or receiving systemic immunosuppression were excluded from the trial. Peripheral blood for TCR sequencing was collected from all dose cohorts at baseline, on cycle 4 day 1, and on cycle 7 day 1. The samples were drawn from a first-in-human, open-label, multicenter phase I dose-escalation trial of ivuxolimab. Adults with locally advanced or metastatic head and neck squamous cell, hepatocellular, melanoma or renal cell carcinoma were enrolled in the trial. Before TCR sequencing, CD4+ and CD8+ T cells were separately sorted from peripheral blood. V and J are truncated by 3 bases and 5 bases respectively, leaving an intervening sequence of 13 bases. Measured from the cysteine to the phenylalanine, the CDR3 is 15 residues long. The CDR3 DNA has 45 bases and is translated from base 1. Sequences MDHEN (CDR1) and SYDVKM (CDR2) are obtained from the germline V gene.

The sample comes from a study of OX40 agonist ivuxolimab in advanced cancers. Regarding the complete study: Ivuxolimab was a fully human IgG2 agonistic monoclonal antibody targeting the costimulatory receptor OX40 (CD134). Partial responses occurred in three dose-escalation patients, of whom one had hepatocellular carcinoma and two had cutaneous melanoma. Of the roughly 50 dose-escalation patients, hepatocellular carcinoma was present in approximately 20, melanoma in roughly 15, renal cell carcinoma in 9 and head and neck cancer in 9. The paper describes the monotherapy dose-escalation part (N of about 47 patients) of the phase I trial of ivuxolimab. A male proportion of roughly 80% and a mean age of approximately 62 years, ranging from roughly 23 to 79, were recorded for the dose-escalation cohort. Peripheral TCRbeta sequencing aimed to test whether ivuxolimab altered TCR sequence diversity and caused clonal T-cell expansion. Patients were allowed to have had prior anti-PD-1, anti-PD-L1 or anti-CTLA-4 therapy, and approximately 41% of the dose-escalation patients had previously received checkpoint inhibitors. Intravenous ivuxolimab was administered to patients every 2 weeks at six dose levels: 0.01, 0.1, 0.3, 1.5, 3 and 10 mg/kg. Study-wide conclusions, independent of this receptor: The antigen specificity of the peripheral T cells that underwent clonal expansion was not determined. In partial responders in the 0.1-3.0 mg/kg groups, normalized peripheral clonal expansion was found to be among the lowest, especially among CD8+ T cells. Low levels of normalized T-cell clonal expansion were also seen in some patients who did not respond. At doses from 0.1 to 3.0 mg/kg, clonal expansion was seen in both CD4+ and CD8+ blood T cells between baseline and week 6. After ivuxolimab, CD8+ T cells had more expanded clones than CD4+ T cells on average.

Genomic DNA was extracted from sorted cells for sequencing of the TCRbeta CDR3 region. TCRbeta CDR3 regions were sequenced using the immunoSEQ Assay. TCRdb carries this immuneACCESS record with in-frame sequences only. Its versions omit some clonotypes, under half of them owing to an unresolved V gene in the studies checked, with the rest unexplained. Within this sample are around 49,000 clones, with 84% of them counted one time only. The ten largest clones represent over 14% of the sample. The rearranged segments are TRBV28 and TRBJ2-2; the D gene is perhaps TRBD2, from 6 matching bases. The clonotype was recovered from an adult with an advanced solid tumor such as melanoma, head and neck, liver or kidney cancer. Sequences were derived from CD4+ or CD8+ T cells sorted from blood, sampled in a trial of the OX40 agonist ivuxolimab. The CDR3 reads CASSFAGGHTGELFF. The sequenced DNA is TGTGCCAGCAGTTTCGCCGGGGGTCATACCGGGGAGCTGTTTTTT.